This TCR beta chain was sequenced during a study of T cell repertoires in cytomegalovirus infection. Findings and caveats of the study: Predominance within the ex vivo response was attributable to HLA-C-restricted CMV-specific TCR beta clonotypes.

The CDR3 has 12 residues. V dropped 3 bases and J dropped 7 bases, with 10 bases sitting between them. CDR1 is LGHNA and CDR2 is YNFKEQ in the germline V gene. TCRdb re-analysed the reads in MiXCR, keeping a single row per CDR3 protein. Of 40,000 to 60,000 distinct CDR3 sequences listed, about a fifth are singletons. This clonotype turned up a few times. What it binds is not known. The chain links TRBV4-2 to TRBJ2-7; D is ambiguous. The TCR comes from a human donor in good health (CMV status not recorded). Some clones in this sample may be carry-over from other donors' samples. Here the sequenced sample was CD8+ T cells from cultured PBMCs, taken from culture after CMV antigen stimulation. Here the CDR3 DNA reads TGTGCCAGCAGCCACTCTAACAATGAGCAGTACTTC. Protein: CASSHSNNEQYF.